A selection of T cell receptor beta chains follows, all from one sample in a study of T cells in Graves' hyperthyroidism and ophthalmopathy. MiXCR was run by TCRdb on the multiplex PCR reads, yielding one entry per CDR3 protein. The table includes approximately 640,000 distinct CDR3 sequences, 17% detected once. The sequencing input was blood. These receptors were collected from a middle-aged man with Graves' hyperthyroidism. Both conserved end residues are part of each CDR3. D genes are given only for firm matches. Clone size, where shown, is once, few, many, or a class for clones that have expanded.

TRBD1 | TRBJ2-5 | - | TRBV19 | CASGLLGQGLKETQYF | TGTGCCAGTGGACTTCTGGGACAGGGTCTTAAAGAGACCCAGTACTTC
TRBD1 | TRBJ1-2 | few | TRBV6-2/TRBV6-3 | CASRTGRAYGYTF | TGTGCCAGCAGGACAGGGAGGGCCTATGGCTACACCTTC
- | TRBJ1-5 | many | TRBV18 | CASSPRDGNSNQPQHF | TGTGCCAGCTCACCCCGCGACGGAAATAGCAATCAGCCCCAGCATTTT
TRBD2 | TRBJ2-7 | - | TRBV6-1 | CASALAGGHQSYEQYF | TGTGCCAGCGCCCTAGCGGGAGGGCATCAGAGCTACGAGCAGTACTTC
- | TRBJ2-5 | - | TRBV18 | CASSRIKQETQYF | TGTGCCAGCTCACGGATAAAACAAGAGACCCAGTACTTC
TRBD1 | TRBJ1-4 | many | TRBV11-3 | CASSARQGKSQKLFF | TGTGCCAGCAGCGCTAGACAGGGTAAATCTCAAAAACTGTTTTTT
- | TRBJ1-3 | many | TRBV7-2 | CASSPSRNTIYF | TGTGCCAGCAGCCCCTCGCGCAACACCATATATTTT
TRBD1 | TRBJ2-7 | many | TRBV25-1 | CASSEYGTGQADYEQYF | TGTGCCAGCAGTGAATATGGTACCGGACAGGCAGATTACGAGCAGTACTTC
- | TRBJ1-4 | - | TRBV6-4 | CASSDDGHKATNEKLFF | TGTGCCAGCAGTGACGACGGACATAAGGCAACTAATGAAAAACTGTTTTTT
- | TRBJ1-2 | many | TRBV2 | CASKRQANYGYTF | TGTGCCAGCAAAAGACAGGCCAACTATGGCTACACCTTC
- | TRBJ2-5 | many | TRBV12-3/TRBV12-4 | CASENEGETQYF | TGTGCCAGCGAAAACGAAGGAGAGACCCAGTACTTC
- | TRBJ2-2 | many | TRBV12-3/TRBV12-4 | CASSSGLLAGELFF | TGTGCCAGCAGTTCGGGGCTGTTAGCCGGGGAGCTGTTTTTT
- | TRBJ2-2 | few | TRBV7-3 | CASSLFAQGDTGELFF | TGTGCCAGCAGCTTATTCGCACAGGGAGACACCGGGGAGCTGTTTTTT
TRBD1 | TRBJ2-7 | few | TRBV2 | CASSDRGEGGPSSYEQYF | TGTGCCAGCAGTGACAGAGGGGAAGGGGGCCCGAGCTCCTACGAGCAGTACTTC
- | TRBJ2-1 | many | TRBV12-3/TRBV12-4 | CASILHNEQFF | TGTGCCAGCATCCTCCACAATGAGCAGTTCTTC
TRBD1 | TRBJ2-7 | many | TRBV27 | CASKNLAGGSYEQYF | TGTGCCAGCAAAAACCTGGCAGGGGGCTCCTACGAGCAGTACTTC
- | TRBJ2-3 | many | TRBV20-1 | CSARVAGSTDTQYF | TGCAGTGCTAGAGTTGCGGGGAGCACAGATACGCAGTATTTT
- | TRBJ2-1 | - | TRBV18 | CASSFLDRLGEQFF | TGTGCCAGCTCATTTTTGGACAGACTCGGTGAGCAGTTCTTC
- | TRBJ2-7 | few | TRBV24-1 | CATSGPGAPSEQYF | TGTGCCACCAGTGGGCCAGGGGCACCGTCCGAGCAGTACTTC
- | TRBJ2-1 | many | TRBV28 | CASTPDFYSSYNEQFF | TGTGCCAGCACCCCGGACTTTTACAGCTCCTACAATGAGCAGTTCTTC
TRBD1 | TRBJ1-1 | - | TRBV29-1 | CSSWDRVGSEAFF | TGCAGCTCCTGGGACAGGGTGGGCTCTGAAGCTTTCTTT
TRBD1 | TRBJ2-7 | many | TRBV2 | CASSEGQGRYF | TGTGCCAGCAGTGAAGGACAGGGTCGGTACTTC
TRBD2 | TRBJ2-5 | few | TRBV29-1 | CSVGGDWGSRETQYF | TGCAGCGTGGGGGGGGACTGGGGGTCAAGGGAGACCCAGTACTTC
- | TRBJ2-2 | many | TRBV6-6 | CASSYEGADTGELFF | TGTGCCAGCAGTTACGAGGGCGCGGACACCGGGGAGCTGTTTTTT
TRBD2 | TRBJ2-7 | - | TRBV5-1 | CASSPGGASGYSYEQYF | TGCGCCAGCAGCCCCGGGGGGGCTAGCGGTTACTCCTACGAGCAGTACTTC
- | TRBJ2-5 | many | TRBV9 | CASSPGPLGETQYF | TGTGCCAGCAGCCCCGGGCCACTCGGGGAGACCCAGTACTTC
- | TRBJ2-3 | - | TRBV30 | CAWSLGPSTDTQYF | TGTGCCTGGAGTTTAGGCCCGAGCACAGATACGCAGTATTTT
- | TRBJ2-7 | - | TRBV14 | CASSQGGSPYEQYF | TGTGCCAGCAGCCAAGGTGGGAGCCCCTACGAGCAGTACTTC
- | TRBJ2-1 | once | TRBV6-1 | CASRGEQDEQFF | TGTGCCAGCAGAGGGGAACAGGATGAGCAGTTCTTC
- | TRBJ2-1 | many | TRBV20-1 | CSAPGEQFF | TGCAGTGCCCCCGGGGAGCAGTTCTTC
- | TRBJ2-5 | many | TRBV19 | CASSMDRNTQETQYF | TGTGCCAGTAGTATGGATCGTAACACCCAAGAGACCCAGTACTTC
- | TRBJ1-1 | - | TRBV29-1 | CSVEAMNTEAFF | TGCAGCGTTGAAGCGATGAACACTGAAGCTTTCTTT
- | TRBJ2-7 | few | TRBV20-1 | CSARAAYEQYF | TGCAGTGCTAGAGCAGCTTACGAGCAGTACTTC
TRBD2 | TRBJ2-7 | - | TRBV5-1 | CASGGIEREGREQYF | TGCGCCAGCGGCGGAATCGAGCGGGAGGGCCGCGAGCAGTACTTC
- | TRBJ1-1 | - | TRBV11-2 | CASGAHINTEAFF | TGTGCCAGCGGGGCGCACATAAACACTGAAGCTTTCTTT
- | TRBJ1-1 | many | TRBV6-2/TRBV6-3 | CASSVRGFTEAFF | TGTGCCAGCTCTGTGCGGGGGTTCACTGAAGCTTTCTTT
- | TRBJ2-2 | - | TRBV7-2 | CASSRGPNTGELFF | TGTGCCAGCAGCAGGGGACCAAACACCGGGGAGCTGTTTTTT
- | TRBJ2-3 | many | TRBV3-1 | CASSLQSPDTQYF | TGTGCCAGCAGCCTGCAGTCCCCAGATACGCAGTATTTT
TRBD1 | TRBJ2-4 | few | TRBV19 | CASSPGWAGGNIQYF | TGTGCCAGTAGTCCAGGTTGGGCAGGGGGAAACATTCAGTACTTC
TRBD1 | TRBJ1-1 | - | TRBV7-2 | CASSLAGTGLTEAFF | TGTGCCAGCAGCTTAGCGGGGACAGGGCTCACTGAAGCTTTCTTT
- | TRBJ2-3 | many | TRBV11-2 | CASSLDNADTQYF | TGTGCCAGCAGCTTAGATAACGCAGATACGCAGTATTTT
TRBD2 | TRBJ2-3 | - | TRBV11-1 | CASSWTSGSLDTQYF | TGTGCCAGCAGCTGGACTAGCGGGAGTTTAGATACGCAGTATTTT
- | TRBJ2-7 | - | TRBV28 | CASSFVSGAEQYF | TGTGCCAGCAGTTTTGTTTCAGGCGCCGAGCAGTACTTC
TRBD1 | TRBJ1-4 | - | TRBV24-1 | CATSEPDRGREKLFF | TGTGCCACCAGTGAACCGGACAGGGGACGTGAAAAACTGTTTTTT
- | TRBJ2-1 | - | TRBV5-4 | CASSQGQSYNEQFF | TGTGCCAGCAGCCAGGGACAATCCTACAATGAGCAGTTCTTC
- | TRBJ1-5 | - | TRBV4-2 | CASSQDPEDPQHF | TGTGCCAGCAGCCAAGACCCTGAGGATCCCCAGCATTTT
- | TRBJ2-3 | many | TRBV5-1 | CASSEGLGNADTQYF | TGCGCCAGCAGCGAAGGGCTAGGGAACGCAGATACGCAGTATTTT
- | TRBJ1-4 | many | TRBV19 | CASRRGRATNEKLFF | TGTGCCAGTAGAAGGGGACGGGCAACTAATGAAAAACTGTTTTTT
TRBD1 | TRBJ1-5 | many | TRBV19 | CASSAYRGNGQPQHF | TGTGCCAGTAGTGCTTACAGGGGGAACGGTCAGCCCCAGCATTTT